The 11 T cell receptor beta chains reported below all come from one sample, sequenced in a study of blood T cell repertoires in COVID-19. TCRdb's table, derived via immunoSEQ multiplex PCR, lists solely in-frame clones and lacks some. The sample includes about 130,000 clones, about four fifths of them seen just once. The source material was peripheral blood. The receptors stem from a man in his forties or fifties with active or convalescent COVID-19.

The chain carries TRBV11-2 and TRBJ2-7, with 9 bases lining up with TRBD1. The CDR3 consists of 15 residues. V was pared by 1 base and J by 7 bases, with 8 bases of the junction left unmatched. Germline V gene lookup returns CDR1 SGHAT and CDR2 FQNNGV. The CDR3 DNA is TGTGCCAGCAGCTTAGCGAGCGGGACAGGGTTAGAGCAGTACTTC. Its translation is CASSLASGTGLEQYF.

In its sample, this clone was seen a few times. CDR3 protein: CASSGEATYGYTF. The DNA of the CDR3 is TGTGCCAGCAGTGGTGAAGCAACCTATGGCTACACCTTC. The J gene is TRBJ1-2, the V gene TRBV27; the D is unclear. Germline lookup yields CDR1 MNHEY and CDR2 SMNVEV (reference sequence). The CDR3 has 13 amino acids. Trimming cost V 5 bases and J 4 bases, with 11 bases left between them.

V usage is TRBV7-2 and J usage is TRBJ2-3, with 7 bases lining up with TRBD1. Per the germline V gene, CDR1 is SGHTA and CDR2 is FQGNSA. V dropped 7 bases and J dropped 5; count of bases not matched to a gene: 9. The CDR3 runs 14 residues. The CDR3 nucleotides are TGTGCCAGCAATCGGGACAGCTCACAAGATACGCAGTATTTT. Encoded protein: CASNRDSSQDTQYF.

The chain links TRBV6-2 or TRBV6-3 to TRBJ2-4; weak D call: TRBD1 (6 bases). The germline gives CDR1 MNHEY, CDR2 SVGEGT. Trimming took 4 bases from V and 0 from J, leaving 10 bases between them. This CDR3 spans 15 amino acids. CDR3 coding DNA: TGTGCCAGCAGTTCTCTACAGGGAGCCAAAAACATTCAGTACTTC. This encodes CASSSLQGAKNIQYF.

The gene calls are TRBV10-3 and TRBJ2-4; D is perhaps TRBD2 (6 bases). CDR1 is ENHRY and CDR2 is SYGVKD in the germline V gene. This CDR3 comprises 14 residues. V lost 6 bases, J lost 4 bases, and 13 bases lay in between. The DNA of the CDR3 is TGTGCCATCAGCGGCGGAGGGACTAAAAACATTCAGTACTTC. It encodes CAISGGGTKNIQYF.

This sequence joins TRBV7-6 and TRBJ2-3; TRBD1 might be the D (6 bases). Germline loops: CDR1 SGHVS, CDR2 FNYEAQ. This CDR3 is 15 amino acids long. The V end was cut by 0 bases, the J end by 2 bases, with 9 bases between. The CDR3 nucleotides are TGTGCCAGCAGCTTAGCCCGGGACACCACAGATACGCAGTATTTT. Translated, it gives CASSLARDTTDTQYF. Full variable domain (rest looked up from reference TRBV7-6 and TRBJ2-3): GAGVSQSPRYKVTKRGQDVALRCDPISGHVSLYWYRQALGQGPEFLTYFNYEAQQDKSGLPNDRFSAERPEGSISTLTIQRTEQRDSAMYRCASSLARDTTDTQYFGPGTRLTVL.

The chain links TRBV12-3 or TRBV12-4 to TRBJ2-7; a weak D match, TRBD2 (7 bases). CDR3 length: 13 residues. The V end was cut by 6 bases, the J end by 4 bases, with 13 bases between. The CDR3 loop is CASSGGPPYEQYF. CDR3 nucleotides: TGTGCCAGCAGCGGGGGGCCCCCTTACGAGCAGTACTTC.

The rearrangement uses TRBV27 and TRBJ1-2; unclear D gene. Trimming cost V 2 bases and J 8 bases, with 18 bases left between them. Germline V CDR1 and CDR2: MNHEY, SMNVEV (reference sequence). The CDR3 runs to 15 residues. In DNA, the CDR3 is TGTGCCAGCAGTTTAAATGTCGACTTACCACGCGGCTACACCTTC. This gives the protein CASSLNVDLPRGYTF.

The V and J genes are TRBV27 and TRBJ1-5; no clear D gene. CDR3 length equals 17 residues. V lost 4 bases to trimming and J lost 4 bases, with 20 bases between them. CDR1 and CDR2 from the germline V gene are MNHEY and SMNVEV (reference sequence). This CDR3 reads CASSSGFGRDTNQPQHF. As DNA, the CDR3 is TGTGCCAGCAGTTCCGGTTTTGGACGGGATACTAATCAGCCCCAGCATTTT.

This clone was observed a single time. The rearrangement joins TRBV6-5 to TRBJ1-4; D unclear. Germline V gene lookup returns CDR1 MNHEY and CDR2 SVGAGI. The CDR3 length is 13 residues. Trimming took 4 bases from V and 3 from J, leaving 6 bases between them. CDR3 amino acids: CASSSRSNEKLFF. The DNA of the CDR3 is TGTGCCAGCAGTTCCAGGTCTAATGAAAAACTGTTTTTT.

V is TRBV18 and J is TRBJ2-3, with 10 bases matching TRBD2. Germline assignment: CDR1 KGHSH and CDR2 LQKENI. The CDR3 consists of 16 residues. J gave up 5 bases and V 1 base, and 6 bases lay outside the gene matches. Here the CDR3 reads CASSPLAGGGQDTQYF. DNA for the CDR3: TGTGCCAGCTCACCACTAGCGGGGGGCGGTCAAGATACGCAGTATTTT.